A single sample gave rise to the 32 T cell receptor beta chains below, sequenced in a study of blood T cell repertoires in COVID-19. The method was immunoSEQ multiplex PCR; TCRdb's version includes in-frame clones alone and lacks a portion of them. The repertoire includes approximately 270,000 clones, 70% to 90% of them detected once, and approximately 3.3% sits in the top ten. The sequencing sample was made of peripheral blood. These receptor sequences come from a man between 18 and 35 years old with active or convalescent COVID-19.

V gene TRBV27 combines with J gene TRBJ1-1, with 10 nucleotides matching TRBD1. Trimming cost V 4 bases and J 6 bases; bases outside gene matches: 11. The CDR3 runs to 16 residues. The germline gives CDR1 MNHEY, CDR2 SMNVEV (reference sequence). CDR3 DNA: TGTGCCAGCAGTTCCTCTAGACAGGGGGCGAGGTCTGAAGCTTTCTTT. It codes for CASSSSRQGARSEAFF.

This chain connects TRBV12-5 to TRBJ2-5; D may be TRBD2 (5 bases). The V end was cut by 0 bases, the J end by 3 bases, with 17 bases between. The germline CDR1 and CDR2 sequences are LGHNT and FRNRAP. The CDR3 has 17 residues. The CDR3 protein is CASGLVQGGSSEETQYF. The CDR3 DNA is TGTGCTAGTGGTTTGGTACAAGGAGGTTCCTCGGAAGAGACCCAGTACTTC.

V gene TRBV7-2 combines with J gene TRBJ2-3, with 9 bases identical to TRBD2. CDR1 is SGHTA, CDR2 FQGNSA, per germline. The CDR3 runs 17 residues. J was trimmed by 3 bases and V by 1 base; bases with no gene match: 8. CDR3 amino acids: CASSLVLAGVGTDTQYF. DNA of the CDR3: TGTGCCAGCAGCTTAGTTTTAGCGGGAGTTGGAACAGATACGCAGTATTTT.

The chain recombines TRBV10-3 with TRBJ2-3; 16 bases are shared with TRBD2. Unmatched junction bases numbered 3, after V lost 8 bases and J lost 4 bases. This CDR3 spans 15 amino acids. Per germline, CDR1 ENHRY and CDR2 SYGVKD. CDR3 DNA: TGTGCCATCGGGACTAGCGGGGGGGCATCAGATACGCAGTATTTT. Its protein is CAIGTSGGASDTQYF.

CDR3 region: CAGRPGGRTDAEAFF. CDR3 in DNA: TGTGCCGGTCGGCCGGGTGGGCGGACTGACGCTGAAGCTTTCTTT. The gene calls are TRBV28 and TRBJ1-1; D remains ambiguous. This CDR3 is 15 amino acids long. V was trimmed by 11 bases and J by 6 bases, leaving 25 bases between them. Germline lookup yields CDR1 MDHEN and CDR2 SYDVKM. Drawing the rest from reference TRBV28 and TRBJ1-1, the complete variable domain is DVKVTQSSRYLVKRTGEKVFLECVQDMDHENMFWYRQDPGLGLRLIYFSYDVKMKEKGDIPEGYSVSREKKERFSLILESASTNQTSMYLCAGRPGGRTDAEAFFGQGTRLTVV.

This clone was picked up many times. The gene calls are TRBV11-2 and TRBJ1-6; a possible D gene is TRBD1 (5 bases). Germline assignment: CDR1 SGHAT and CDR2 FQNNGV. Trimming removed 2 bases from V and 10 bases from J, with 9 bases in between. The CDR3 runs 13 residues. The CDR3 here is CASSLLEGSPLHF. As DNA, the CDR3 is TGTGCCAGCAGCTTATTGGAGGGGTCACCCCTCCACTTT.

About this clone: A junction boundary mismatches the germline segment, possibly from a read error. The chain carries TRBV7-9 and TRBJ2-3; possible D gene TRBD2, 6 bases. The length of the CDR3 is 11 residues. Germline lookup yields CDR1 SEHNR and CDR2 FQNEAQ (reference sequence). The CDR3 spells CGAGHTDTQYF. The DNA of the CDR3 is TGCGGGGCGGGGCACACAGATACGCAGTATTTT.

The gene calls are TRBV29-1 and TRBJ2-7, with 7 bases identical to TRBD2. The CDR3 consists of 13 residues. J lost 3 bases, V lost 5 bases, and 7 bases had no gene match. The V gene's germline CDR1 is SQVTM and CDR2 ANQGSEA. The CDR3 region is CSVWGEGDYEQYF. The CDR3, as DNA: TGCAGCGTTTGGGGGGAGGGCGACTACGAGCAGTACTTC.

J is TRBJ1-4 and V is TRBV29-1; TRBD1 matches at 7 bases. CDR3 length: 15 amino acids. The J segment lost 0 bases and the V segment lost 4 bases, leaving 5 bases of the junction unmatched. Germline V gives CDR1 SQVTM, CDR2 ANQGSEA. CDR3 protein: CSVAVGTATNEKLFF. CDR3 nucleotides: TGCAGCGTTGCGGTGGGGACAGCAACTAATGAAAAACTGTTTTTT. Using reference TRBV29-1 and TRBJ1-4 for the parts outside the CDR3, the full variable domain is SAVISQKPSRDICQRGTSLTIQCQVDSQVTMMFWYRQQPGQSLTLIATANQGSEATYESGFVIDKFPISRPNLTFSTLTVSNMSPEDSSIYLCSVAVGTATNEKLFFGSGTQLSVL.

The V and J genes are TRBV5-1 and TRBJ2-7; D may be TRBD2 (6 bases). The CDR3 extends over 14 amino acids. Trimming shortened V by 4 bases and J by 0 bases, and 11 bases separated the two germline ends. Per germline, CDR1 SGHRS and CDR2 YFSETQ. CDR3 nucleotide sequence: TGCGCCAGCAGCACGGGGGACGGCTCCTACGAGCAGTACTTC. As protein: CASSTGDGSYEQYF.

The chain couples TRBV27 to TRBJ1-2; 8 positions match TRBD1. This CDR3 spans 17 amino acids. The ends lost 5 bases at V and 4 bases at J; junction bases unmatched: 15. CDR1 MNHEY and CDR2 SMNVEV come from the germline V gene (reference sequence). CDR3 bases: TGTGCCAGCAGTACCAATCGACAGGGGACCTTAACCTATGGCTACACCTTC. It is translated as CASSTNRQGTLTYGYTF.

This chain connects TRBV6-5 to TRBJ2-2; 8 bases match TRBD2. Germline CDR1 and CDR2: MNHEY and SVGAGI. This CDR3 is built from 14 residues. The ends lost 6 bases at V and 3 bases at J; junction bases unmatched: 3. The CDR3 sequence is CASRLREDTGELFF. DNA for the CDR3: TGTGCCAGCAGGTTGCGGGAGGACACCGGGGAGCTGTTTTTT.

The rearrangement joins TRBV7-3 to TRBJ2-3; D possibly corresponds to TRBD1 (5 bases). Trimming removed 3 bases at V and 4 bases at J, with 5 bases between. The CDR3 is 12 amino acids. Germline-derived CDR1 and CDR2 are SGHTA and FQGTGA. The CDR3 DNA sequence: TGTGCCAGCAGCTTGGGGCCAGATACGCAGTATTTT. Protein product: CASSLGPDTQYF.

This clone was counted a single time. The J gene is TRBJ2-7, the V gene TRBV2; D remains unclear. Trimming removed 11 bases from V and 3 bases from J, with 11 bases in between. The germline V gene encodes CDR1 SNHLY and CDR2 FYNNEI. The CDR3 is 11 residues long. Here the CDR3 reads CASSGVYEQYF. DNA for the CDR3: TGTGCCTCGTCGGGTGTCTACGAGCAGTACTTC.

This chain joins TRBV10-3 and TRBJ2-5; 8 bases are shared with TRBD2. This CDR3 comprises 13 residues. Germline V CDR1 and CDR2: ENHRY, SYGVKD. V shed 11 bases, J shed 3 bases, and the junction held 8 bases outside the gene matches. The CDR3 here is CAARGLGEETQYF. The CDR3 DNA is TGTGCCGCTCGGGGACTAGGAGAAGAGACCCAGTACTTC.

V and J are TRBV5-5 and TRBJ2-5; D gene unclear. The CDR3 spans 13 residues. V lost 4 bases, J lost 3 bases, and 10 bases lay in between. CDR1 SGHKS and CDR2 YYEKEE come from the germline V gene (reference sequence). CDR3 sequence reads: CASSLWAEETQYF. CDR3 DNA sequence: TGTGCCAGCAGCCTATGGGCCGAAGAGACCCAGTACTTC.

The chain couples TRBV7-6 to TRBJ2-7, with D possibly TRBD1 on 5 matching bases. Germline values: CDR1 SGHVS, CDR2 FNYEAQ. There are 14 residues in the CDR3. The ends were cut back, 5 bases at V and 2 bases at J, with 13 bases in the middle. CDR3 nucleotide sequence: TGTGCCAGCAGCGCAAACCCGGACACCTACGAGCAGTACTTC. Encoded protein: CASSANPDTYEQYF.

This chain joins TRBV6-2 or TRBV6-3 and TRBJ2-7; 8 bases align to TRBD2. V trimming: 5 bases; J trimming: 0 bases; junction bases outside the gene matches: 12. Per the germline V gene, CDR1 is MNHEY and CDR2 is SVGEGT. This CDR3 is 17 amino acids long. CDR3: CASSTGLKRGPSYEQYF. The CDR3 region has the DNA TGTGCCAGCAGTACTGGGCTTAAGCGGGGGCCCTCCTACGAGCAGTACTTC.

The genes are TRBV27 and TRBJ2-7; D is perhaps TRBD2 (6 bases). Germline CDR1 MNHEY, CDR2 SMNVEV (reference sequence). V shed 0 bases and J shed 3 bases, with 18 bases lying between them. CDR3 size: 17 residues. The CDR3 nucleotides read TGTGCCAGCAGTTTATCAGGGTCGGGGGACGTGGTCTACGAGCAGTACTTC. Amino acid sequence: CASSLSGSGDVVYEQYF.

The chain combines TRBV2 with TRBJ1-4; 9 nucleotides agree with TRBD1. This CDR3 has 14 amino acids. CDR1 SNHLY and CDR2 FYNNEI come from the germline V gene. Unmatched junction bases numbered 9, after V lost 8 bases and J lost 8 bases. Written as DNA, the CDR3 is TGTGCCAGCGTCTCCCGGGACAGGGTAGAAAAACTGTTTTTT. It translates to CASVSRDRVEKLFF.

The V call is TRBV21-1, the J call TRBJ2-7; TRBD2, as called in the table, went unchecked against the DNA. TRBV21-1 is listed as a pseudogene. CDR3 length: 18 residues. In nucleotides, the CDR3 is TGTGCCAGCAGCCCCGGAGTAGCGGGAGAGTGGGGCCCCTACGAGCAGTACTTC. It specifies CASSPGVAGEWGPYEQYF.

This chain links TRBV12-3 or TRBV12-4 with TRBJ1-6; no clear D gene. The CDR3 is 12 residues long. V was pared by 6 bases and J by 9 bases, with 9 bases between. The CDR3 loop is CASSRRSSPLHF. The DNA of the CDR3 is TGTGCCAGCAGCCGCCGGTCTTCACCCCTCCACTTT.

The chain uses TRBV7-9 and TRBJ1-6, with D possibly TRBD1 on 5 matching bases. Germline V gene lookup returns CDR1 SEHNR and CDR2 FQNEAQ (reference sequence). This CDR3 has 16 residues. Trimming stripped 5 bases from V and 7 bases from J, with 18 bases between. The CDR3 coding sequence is TGTGCCAGCAGCCACGCGGGGGGGACGCAAAATTCACCCCTCCACTTT. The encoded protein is CASSHAGGTQNSPLHF.

In nucleotides, the CDR3 is TGTGCCAGCTCACCACTTTCAGGGGGTGACTATGGCTACACCTTC. This codes for CASSPLSGGDYGYTF. This chain connects TRBV18 to TRBJ1-2, with 7 bases lining up with TRBD1. V lost 1 base, J lost 3 bases, and 5 bases stayed unmatched. Germline V gives CDR1 KGHSH, CDR2 LQKENI. This CDR3 spans 15 amino acids.

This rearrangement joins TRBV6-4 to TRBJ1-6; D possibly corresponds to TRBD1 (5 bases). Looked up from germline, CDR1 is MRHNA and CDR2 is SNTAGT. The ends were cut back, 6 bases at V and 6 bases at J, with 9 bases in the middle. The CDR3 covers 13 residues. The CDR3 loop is CASSGTFNSPLHF. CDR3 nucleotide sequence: TGTGCCAGCAGCGGGACTTTTAATTCACCCCTCCACTTT.

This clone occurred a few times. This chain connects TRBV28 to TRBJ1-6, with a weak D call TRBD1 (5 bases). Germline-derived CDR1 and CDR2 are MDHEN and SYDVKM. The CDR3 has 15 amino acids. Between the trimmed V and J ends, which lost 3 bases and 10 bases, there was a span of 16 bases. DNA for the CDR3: TGTGCCAGCAGTTTCCCCGGGACCGGGGGGTCACCCCTCCACTTT. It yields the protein CASSFPGTGGSPLHF.

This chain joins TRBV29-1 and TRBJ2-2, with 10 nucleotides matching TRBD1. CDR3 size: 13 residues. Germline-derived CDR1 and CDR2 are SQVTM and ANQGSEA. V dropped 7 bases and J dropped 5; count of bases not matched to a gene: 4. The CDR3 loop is CSAWTGGTGELFF. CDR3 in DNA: TGCAGCGCATGGACAGGGGGAACCGGGGAGCTGTTTTTT.

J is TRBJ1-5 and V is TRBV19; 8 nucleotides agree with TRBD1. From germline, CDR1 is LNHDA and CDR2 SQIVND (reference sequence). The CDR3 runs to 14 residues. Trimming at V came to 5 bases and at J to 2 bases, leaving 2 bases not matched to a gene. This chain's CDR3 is CASSLTGGNQPQHF. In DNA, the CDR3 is TGTGCCAGTAGTTTGACAGGGGGCAATCAGCCCCAGCATTTT.

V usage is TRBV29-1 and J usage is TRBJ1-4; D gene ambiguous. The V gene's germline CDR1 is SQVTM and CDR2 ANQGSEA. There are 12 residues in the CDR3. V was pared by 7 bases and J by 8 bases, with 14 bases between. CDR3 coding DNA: TGCAGCGGACGGGATTATCAGGAAAAACTGTTTTTT. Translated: CSGRDYQEKLFF.

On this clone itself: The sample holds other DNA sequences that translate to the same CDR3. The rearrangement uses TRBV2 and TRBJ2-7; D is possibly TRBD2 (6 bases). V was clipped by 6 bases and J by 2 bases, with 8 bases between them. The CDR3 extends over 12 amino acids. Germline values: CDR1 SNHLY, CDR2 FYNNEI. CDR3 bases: TGTGCCAGCAGGGGGACTGCCTACGAGCAGTACTTC. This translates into CASRGTAYEQYF.

The CDR3 loop reads CASSYSREVYEQYF. In DNA form, the CDR3 reads TGTGCCAGCAGTTATTCCCGGGAGGTCTACGAGCAGTACTTC. The chain links TRBV6-5 to TRBJ2-7; 7 bases are a match to TRBD2. The V and J ends lost 3 bases and 3 bases, in that order; junction bases with no gene match: 5. Per germline, CDR1 MNHEY and CDR2 SVGAGI. This CDR3 has 14 residues.

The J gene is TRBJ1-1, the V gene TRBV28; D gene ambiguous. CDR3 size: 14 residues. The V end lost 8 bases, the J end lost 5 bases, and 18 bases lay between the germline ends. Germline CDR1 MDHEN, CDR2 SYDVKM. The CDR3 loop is CASGLERGRTEAFF. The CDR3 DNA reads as TGTGCCAGCGGGTTGGAGAGAGGGAGGACTGAAGCTTTCTTT.